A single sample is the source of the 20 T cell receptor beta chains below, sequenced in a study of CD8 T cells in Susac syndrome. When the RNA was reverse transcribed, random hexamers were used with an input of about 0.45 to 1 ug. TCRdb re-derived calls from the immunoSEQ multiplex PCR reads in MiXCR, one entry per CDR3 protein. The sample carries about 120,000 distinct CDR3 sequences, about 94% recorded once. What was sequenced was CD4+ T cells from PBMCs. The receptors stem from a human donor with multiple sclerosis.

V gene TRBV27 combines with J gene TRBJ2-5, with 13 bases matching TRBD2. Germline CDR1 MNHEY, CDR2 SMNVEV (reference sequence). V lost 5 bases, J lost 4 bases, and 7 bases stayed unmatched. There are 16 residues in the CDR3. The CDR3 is CASSLLLAGGRETQYF. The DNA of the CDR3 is TGTGCCAGCAGTCTCTTACTAGCGGGGGGGCGAGAGACCCAGTACTTC.

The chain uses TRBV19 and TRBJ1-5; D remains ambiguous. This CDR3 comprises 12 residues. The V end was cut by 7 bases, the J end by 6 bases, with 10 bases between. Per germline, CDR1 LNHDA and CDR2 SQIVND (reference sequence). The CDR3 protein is CASTSNSQPQHF. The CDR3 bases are TGTGCCAGTACTAGTAATAGTCAGCCCCAGCATTTT.

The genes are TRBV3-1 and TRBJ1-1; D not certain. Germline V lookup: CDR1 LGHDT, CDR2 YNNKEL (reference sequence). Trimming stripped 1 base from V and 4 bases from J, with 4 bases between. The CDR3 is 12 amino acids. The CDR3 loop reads CASSQGSTEAFF. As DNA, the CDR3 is TGTGCCAGCAGCCAAGGGAGCACTGAAGCTTTCTTT. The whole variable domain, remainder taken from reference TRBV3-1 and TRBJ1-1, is DTAVSQTPKYLVTQMGNDKSIKCEQNLGHDTMYWYKQDSKKFLKIMFSYNNKELIINETVPNRFSPKSPDKAHLNLHINSLELGDSAVYFCASSQGSTEAFFGQGTRLTVV.

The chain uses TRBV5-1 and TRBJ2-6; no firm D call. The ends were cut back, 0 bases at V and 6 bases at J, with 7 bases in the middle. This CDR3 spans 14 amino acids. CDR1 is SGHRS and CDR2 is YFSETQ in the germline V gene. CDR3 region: CASSLGATANVLTF. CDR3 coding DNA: TGCGCCAGCAGCTTGGGGGCGACGGCCAACGTCCTGACTTTC.

The CDR3 spells CAWGDGGQGYTF. The CDR3 DNA is TGTGCCTGGGGCGATGGAGGTCAGGGCTACACCTTC. The chain couples TRBV30 to TRBJ1-2; D is uncertain. Germline V gene sequence: CDR1 GTSNPN, CDR2 SVGIG (reference sequence). V was trimmed by 5 bases and J by 8 bases, leaving 15 bases between them. This CDR3 region has 12 residues. Drawing the rest from reference TRBV30 and TRBJ1-2, the complete variable domain is SQTIHQWPATLVQPVGSPLSLECTVEGTSNPNLYWYRQAAGRGLQLLFYSVGIGQISSEVPQNLSASRPQDRQFILSSKKLLLSDSGFYLCAWGDGGQGYTFGSGTRLTVV.

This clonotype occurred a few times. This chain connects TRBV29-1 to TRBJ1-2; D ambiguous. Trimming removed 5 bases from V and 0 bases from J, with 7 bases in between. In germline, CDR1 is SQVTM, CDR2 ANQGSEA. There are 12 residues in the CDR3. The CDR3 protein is CSVSGTNYGYTF. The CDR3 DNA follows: TGCAGCGTTTCCGGGACTAACTATGGCTACACCTTC.

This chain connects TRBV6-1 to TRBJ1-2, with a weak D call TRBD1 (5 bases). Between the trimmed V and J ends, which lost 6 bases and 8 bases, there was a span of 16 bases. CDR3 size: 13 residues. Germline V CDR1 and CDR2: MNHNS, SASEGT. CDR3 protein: CASSLWGEGGYTF. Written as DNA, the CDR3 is TGTGCCAGCAGCCTTTGGGGGGAAGGGGGCTACACCTTC.

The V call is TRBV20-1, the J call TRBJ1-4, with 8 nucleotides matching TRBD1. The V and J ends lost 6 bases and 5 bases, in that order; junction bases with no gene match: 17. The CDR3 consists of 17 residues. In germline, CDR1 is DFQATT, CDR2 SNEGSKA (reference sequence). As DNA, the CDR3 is TGCAGTGCGCGCCGTCTATTAAGGACAGGGAGAAATGAAAAACTGTTTTTT. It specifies CSARRLLRTGRNEKLFF.

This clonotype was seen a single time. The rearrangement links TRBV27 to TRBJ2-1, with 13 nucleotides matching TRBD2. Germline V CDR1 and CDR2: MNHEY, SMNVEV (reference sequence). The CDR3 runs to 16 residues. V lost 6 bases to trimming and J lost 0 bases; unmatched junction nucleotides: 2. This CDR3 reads CASSWTSGSSYNEQFF. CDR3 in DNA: TGTGCCAGCAGCTGGACTAGCGGGAGCTCCTACAATGAGCAGTTCTTC.

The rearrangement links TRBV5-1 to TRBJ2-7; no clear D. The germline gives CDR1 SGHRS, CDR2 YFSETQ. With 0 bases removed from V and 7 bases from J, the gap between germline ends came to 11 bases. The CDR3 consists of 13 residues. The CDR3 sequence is CASSLGGFGEQYF. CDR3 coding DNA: TGCGCCAGCAGCTTGGGGGGTTTCGGGGAGCAGTACTTC.

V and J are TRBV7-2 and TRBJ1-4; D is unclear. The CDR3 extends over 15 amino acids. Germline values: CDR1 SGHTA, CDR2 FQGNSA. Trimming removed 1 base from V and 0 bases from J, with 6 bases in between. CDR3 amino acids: CASSLDPATNEKLFF. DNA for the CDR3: TGTGCCAGCAGCTTAGACCCTGCAACTAATGAAAAACTGTTTTTT.

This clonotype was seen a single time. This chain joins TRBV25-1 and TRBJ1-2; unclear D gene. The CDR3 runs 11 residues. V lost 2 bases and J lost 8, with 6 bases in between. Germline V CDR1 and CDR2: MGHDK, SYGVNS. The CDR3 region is CASSEGEGYTF. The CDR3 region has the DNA TGTGCCAGCAGTGAAGGGGAGGGCTACACCTTC.

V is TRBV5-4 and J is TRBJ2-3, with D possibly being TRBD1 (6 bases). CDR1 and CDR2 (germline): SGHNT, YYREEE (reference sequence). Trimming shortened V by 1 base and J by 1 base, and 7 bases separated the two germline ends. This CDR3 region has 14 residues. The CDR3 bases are TGTGCCAGCAGCTTGCGACAGGGCACAGATACGCAGTATTTT. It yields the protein CASSLRQGTDTQYF.

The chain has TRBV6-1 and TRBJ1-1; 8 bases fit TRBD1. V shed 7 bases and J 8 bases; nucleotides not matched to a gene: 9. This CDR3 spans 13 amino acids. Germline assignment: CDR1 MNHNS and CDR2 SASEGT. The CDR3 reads CASTKQGDREAFF. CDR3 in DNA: TGTGCCAGCACAAAACAGGGGGACAGAGAAGCTTTCTTT.

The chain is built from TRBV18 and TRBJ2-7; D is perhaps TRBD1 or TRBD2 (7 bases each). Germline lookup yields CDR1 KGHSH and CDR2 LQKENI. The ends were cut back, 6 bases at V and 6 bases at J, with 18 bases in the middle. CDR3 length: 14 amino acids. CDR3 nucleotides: TGTGCCAGCTCGCCCGCAGGGGGAGGGAGCGAGCAGTACTTC. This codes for CASSPAGGGSEQYF.

As DNA, the CDR3 is TGTGCCATCAGTGGAGGGTCAGAAGAGACCCAGTACTTC. Translated, it gives CAISGGSEETQYF. The genes are TRBV10-3 and TRBJ2-5, with D perhaps TRBD2 (5 bases). V lost 4 bases, J lost 3 bases, and 9 bases lay in between. Per the germline V gene, CDR1 is ENHRY and CDR2 is SYGVKD. This CDR3 has 13 residues.

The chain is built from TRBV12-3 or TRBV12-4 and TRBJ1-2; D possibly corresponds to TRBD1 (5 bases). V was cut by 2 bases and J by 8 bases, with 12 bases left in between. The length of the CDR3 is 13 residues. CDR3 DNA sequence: TGTGCCAGCAGTTTAATCTTGGCAGGGGGCTACACCTTC. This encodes CASSLILAGGYTF.

The CDR3 region has the DNA TGTGCCAGCAGCCCTTCGGTTGGACAGGGGGCGCGTGATGAGCAGTTCTTC. This encodes CASSPSVGQGARDEQFF. This chain links TRBV9 with TRBJ2-1; 11 bases align to TRBD1. CDR1 and CDR2 from the germline V gene are SGDLS and YYNGEE. The CDR3 runs to 17 residues. Trimming removed 4 bases from V and 8 bases from J; junction bases left unmatched: 14.

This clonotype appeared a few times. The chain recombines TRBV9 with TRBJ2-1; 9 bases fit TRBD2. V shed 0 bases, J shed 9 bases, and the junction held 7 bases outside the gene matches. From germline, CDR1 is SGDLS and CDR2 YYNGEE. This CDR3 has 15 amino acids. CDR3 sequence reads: CASSVGLAGEGEQFF. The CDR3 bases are TGTGCCAGCAGCGTAGGATTAGCGGGGGAGGGTGAGCAGTTCTTC.

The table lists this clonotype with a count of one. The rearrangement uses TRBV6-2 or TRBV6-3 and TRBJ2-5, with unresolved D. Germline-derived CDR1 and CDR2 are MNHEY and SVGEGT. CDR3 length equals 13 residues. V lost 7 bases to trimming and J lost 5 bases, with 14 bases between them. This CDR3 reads CASTDPTRETQYF. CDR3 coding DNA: TGTGCCAGCACCGACCCGACGAGGGAGACCCAGTACTTC.